A single sample gave rise to the 25 T cell receptor beta chains below, sequenced in a study of cytomegalovirus exposure and HLA in healthy donors. PCR used 60 Vbeta primers and 13 Jbeta primers. TCRdb keeps only in-frame clones here, not all; method: immunoSEQ multiplex PCR. Of roughly 96,000 clones listed, around 74% are singletons. The sample was PBMCs. The receptor source for this set is a woman aged 65 to 85 in good health and CMV-seropositive.

This rearrangement joins TRBV19 to TRBJ2-7; D is unresolved. This CDR3 spans 13 amino acids. Trimming left V 3 bases short and J 3 bases short, with 9 bases between. In germline, CDR1 is LNHDA, CDR2 SQIVND (reference sequence). CDR3 DNA: TGTGCCAGTAGTATCTCAGTTAACTACGAGCAGTACTTC. This translates into CASSISVNYEQYF.

This clone was seen once. V usage is TRBV6-1 and J usage is TRBJ1-2; D remains ambiguous. Germline assignment: CDR1 MNHNS and CDR2 SASEGT. Trimming removed 6 bases at V and 8 bases at J, with 10 bases between. The CDR3 spans 11 residues. The CDR3 region has the DNA TGTGCCAGCAGGAGGCTCTTGGGCTACACCTTC. Translation: CASRRLLGYTF.

The chain is built from TRBV6-5 and TRBJ2-7; 7 bases align to TRBD1. CDR1 is MNHEY and CDR2 is SVGAGI in the germline V gene. The V gene end was trimmed by 6 bases and the J gene end by 3 bases; junction bases not matched to a gene: 5. The CDR3 is 13 amino acids. The CDR3 loop reads CASRPGQNYEQYF. The CDR3 DNA follows: TGTGCCAGCAGGCCGGGACAGAACTACGAGCAGTACTTC.

This clone came up a few times. The rearrangement links TRBV5-5 to TRBJ2-5, with 10 bases matching TRBD1. CDR1 and CDR2 from the germline V gene are SGHKS and YYEKEE (reference sequence). Trimming cost V 4 bases and J 2 bases; bases outside gene matches: 11. CDR3 size: 17 residues. In nucleotides, the CDR3 is TGTGCCAGCAGCCTGAGACAGGGGGCAAGTAGGCAAGAGACCCAGTACTTC. Translating gives CASSLRQGASRQETQYF. Variable domain in full (rest from reference TRBV5-5 and TRBJ2-5): DAGVTQSPTHLIKTRGQQVTLRCSPISGHKSVSWYQQVLGQGPQFIFQYYEKEERGRGNFPDRFSARQFPNYSSELNVNALLLGDSALYLCASSLRQGASRQETQYFGPGTRLLVL.

This clone showed up just a few times. The V and J genes are TRBV27 and TRBJ2-7, with 13 bases fitting TRBD2. The germline gives CDR1 MNHEY, CDR2 SMNVEV (reference sequence). J gave up 3 bases and V 5 bases, and 1 base lay outside the gene matches. CDR3 size: 14 residues. In nucleotides, the CDR3 is TGTGCCAGCAGTCGACTAGCGGGAGGCTACGAGCAGTACTTC. Encoded protein: CASSRLAGGYEQYF.

This clone was picked up a small number of times. CDR3 bases: TGCGCCAGCAGCTTGACAGGCAATCAGCCCCAGCATTTT. This translates into CASSLTGNQPQHF. The J gene is TRBJ1-5, the V gene TRBV5-1; D not resolved. Trimming left V 1 base short and J 2 bases short, with 4 bases between. Per germline, CDR1 SGHRS and CDR2 YFSETQ. The CDR3 has 13 amino acids.

Of note for this clone: Compared with germline, one end of the junction differs, possibly owing to a read error. The chain recombines TRBV9 with TRBJ2-2, with a tentative D call TRBD2 (6 bases). The CDR3 loop spans 16 amino acids. Germline assignment: CDR1 SGDLS and CDR2 YYNGEE. The CDR3 sequence: CASSHRLGSNIGELFF. CDR3 bases: TGTGCCAGCAGCCACCGACTAGGATCGAACATCGGGGAGCTGTTTTTT.

This clone was detected a few times. The rearrangement uses TRBV19 and TRBJ2-5; 11 nucleotides align to TRBD1. The CDR3 sequence is 16 residues long. The junction had 6 bases not matched to a gene; V was cut back by 1 base and J by 5 bases. Germline assignment: CDR1 LNHDA and CDR2 SQIVND (reference sequence). DNA of the CDR3: TGTGCCAGTAGTATAGTCGGGACAGGGGGATGGGAGACCCAGTACTTC. Encoded protein: CASSIVGTGGWETQYF.

The rearrangement uses TRBV18 and TRBJ2-1; D is ambiguous. Per the germline V gene, CDR1 is KGHSH and CDR2 is LQKENI. The CDR3 is 14 residues long. Trimming removed 4 bases at V and 6 bases at J, with 13 bases between. CDR3 in DNA: TGTGCCAGCTCACTGGAGCTCTATTCCAATGAGCAGTTCTTC. It is translated as CASSLELYSNEQFF.

V gene TRBV7-9 combines with J gene TRBJ2-3; TRBD2 matches at 9 bases. The V and J ends lost 5 bases and 6 bases, in that order; junction bases with no gene match: 3. The CDR3 is 13 residues long. CDR1 is SEHNR and CDR2 is FQNEAQ in the germline V gene (reference sequence). Here the CDR3 reads CASSRTSADTQYF. The DNA of the CDR3 is TGTGCCAGCAGCCGGACTAGCGCCGATACGCAGTATTTT.

The J gene is TRBJ2-7, the V gene TRBV5-1; TRBD1 might be the D (5 bases). CDR3 length: 15 residues. Trimming removed 6 bases from V and 0 bases from J, with 16 bases in between. CDR1 SGHRS and CDR2 YFSETQ come from the germline V gene. CDR3 residues: CASTPRGRSSYEQYF. CDR3 DNA sequence: TGCGCCAGCACCCCAAGGGGCAGGAGCTCCTACGAGCAGTACTTC.

This clone appeared a few times. The gene calls are TRBV7-9 and TRBJ1-4, with 7 bases matching TRBD1. V was clipped by 5 bases and J by 7 bases; unmatched bases: 7. Germline-derived CDR1 and CDR2 are SEHNR and FQNEAQ (reference sequence). The CDR3 spans 14 residues. The CDR3 bases are TGTGCCAGCAGCACCCGAGGACAGGCTGAAAAACTGTTTTTT. This codes for CASSTRGQAEKLFF.

The chain carries TRBV19 and TRBJ2-7, with 9 bases matching TRBD1. The germline V gene has CDR1 LNHDA and CDR2 SQIVND (reference sequence). The CDR3 consists of 15 residues. V was clipped by 1 base and J by 5 bases; unmatched bases: 6. In DNA form, the CDR3 reads TGTGCCAGTAGTATAGGTCCGGGACAGGGCGACGAGCAGTACTTC. This gives the protein CASSIGPGQGDEQYF.

The V call is TRBV28, the J call TRBJ2-3, with D possibly matching TRBD2 (7 bases). Per germline, CDR1 MDHEN and CDR2 SYDVKM. V lost 6 bases to trimming and J lost 3 bases, with 19 bases between them. CDR3 length: 16 amino acids. The CDR3 coding sequence is TGTGCCAGCAGGCCCCCACAGGGAGGGGGAACAGATACGCAGTATTTT. Protein sequence: CASRPPQGGGTDTQYF.

The V call is TRBV6-6, the J call TRBJ2-1; D ambiguous. Germline V lookup: CDR1 MNHNY, CDR2 SVGAGI (reference sequence). The CDR3 is 14 amino acids. Trimming left V 7 bases short and J 5 bases short, with 15 bases between. The CDR3 DNA reads TGTGCCAGCACTGAGACGGCCAGGAACAATGAGCAGTTCTTC. Translated: CASTETARNNEQFF.

The J gene is TRBJ2-3, the V gene TRBV19; TRBD2 agrees at 10 bases. This CDR3 is built from 16 residues. J was trimmed by 2 bases and V by 6 bases; bases with no gene match: 8. The germline V gene encodes CDR1 LNHDA and CDR2 SQIVND (reference sequence). In DNA, the CDR3 is TGTGCCAGTAGCTCGACTAGCGGGTGGATCACAGATACGCAGTATTTT. Translation: CASSSTSGWITDTQYF. The complete variable domain, with remaining parts taken from reference TRBV19 and TRBJ2-3, reads DGGITQSPKYLFRKEGQNVTLSCEQNLNHDAMYWYRQDPGQGLRLIYYSQIVNDFQKGDIAEGYSVSREKKESFPLTVTSAQKNPTAFYLCASSSTSGWITDTQYFGPGTRLTVL.

This chain connects TRBV4-3 to TRBJ1-6; D not resolved. Germline loops: CDR1 LGHNA, CDR2 YSLEER. The CDR3 totals 18 residues. Trimming stripped 1 base from V and 9 bases from J, with 22 bases between. The CDR3 sequence is CASSQGVGRAGSGSPLHF. The CDR3 DNA is TGCGCCAGCAGCCAAGGTGTAGGTCGGGCGGGGTCGGGTTCACCCCTCCACTTT.

The J gene is TRBJ1-5, the V gene TRBV5-4; TRBD1 matches 7 bases. The CDR3 contains 16 residues. V trimming: 4 bases; J trimming: 0 bases; junction bases outside the gene matches: 7. Germline loops: CDR1 SGHNT, CDR2 YYREEE (reference sequence). CDR3 bases: TGTGCCAGCAGCAAATCCGGGACAGTTAGCAATCAGCCCCAGCATTTT. This translates into CASSKSGTVSNQPQHF.

The chain couples TRBV28 to TRBJ2-5; no definite D call. CDR1 and CDR2 from the germline V gene are MDHEN and SYDVKM. Trimming removed 5 bases from V and 2 bases from J, with 12 bases in between. This CDR3 contains 14 residues. CDR3 residues: CASSLFRAQETQYF. The CDR3 DNA follows: TGTGCCAGCAGTCTTTTCCGCGCACAAGAGACCCAGTACTTC.

Only a few counts were recorded for this clone. The chain couples TRBV4-1 to TRBJ2-1; perhaps TRBD2 as D (6 bases). CDR1 and CDR2 from the germline V gene are MGHRA and YSYEKL. This CDR3 is built from 14 residues. Trimming took 3 bases from V and 1 from J, leaving 7 bases between them. DNA for the CDR3: TGCGCCAGCAGCCAGGGACTTTCCTACAATGAGCAGTTCTTC. It specifies CASSQGLSYNEQFF.

The chain employs TRBV4-1 and TRBJ2-5; D gene unclear. V lost 4 bases and J lost 5, with 8 bases in between. CDR3 length: 12 amino acids. Germline CDR1 MGHRA, CDR2 YSYEKL. CDR3 DNA sequence: TGCGCCAGCAGCCTCGAGATGGAGACCCAGTACTTC. This translates into CASSLEMETQYF.

The chain employs TRBV5-1 and TRBJ2-3; possible D gene TRBD1, 5 bases. Germline V lookup: CDR1 SGHRS, CDR2 YFSETQ. The length of the CDR3 is 14 residues. V lost 0 bases and J 2 bases, leaving 7 bases between the germline ends. For the CDR3, the DNA is TGCGCCAGCAGCTTGGGACAGAACACAGATACGCAGTATTTT. Its translation is CASSLGQNTDTQYF.

The V and J genes are TRBV7-8 and TRBJ2-1, with TRBD2 matching over 8 bases. The J segment lost 4 bases and the V segment lost 1 base, leaving 9 bases of the junction unmatched. Per the germline V gene, CDR1 is SGHVS and CDR2 is FQNEAQ. This CDR3 has 17 residues. CDR3 loop: CASSLVAGSGEYNEQFF. The CDR3 region has the DNA TGTGCCAGCAGCTTAGTGGCGGGTAGCGGGGAGTACAATGAGCAGTTCTTC. The variable domain in full, with the rest retrieved from reference TRBV7-8 and TRBJ2-1, is GAGVSQSPRYKVAKRGQDVALRCDPISGHVSLFWYQQALGQGPEFLTYFQNEAQLDKSGLPSDRFFAERPEGSVSTLKIQRTQQEDSAVYLCASSLVAGSGEYNEQFFGPGTRLTVL.

The chain carries TRBV4-1 and TRBJ2-7, with 8 bases identical to TRBD1. CDR1 and CDR2 from the germline V gene are MGHRA and YSYEKL. The junction had 3 bases not matched to a gene; V was cut back by 2 bases and J by 3 bases. The CDR3 totals 14 residues. In nucleotides, the CDR3 is TGCGCCAGCAGCCAAAGACAGGGGAGCTACGAGCAGTACTTC. This encodes CASSQRQGSYEQYF.

The chain combines TRBV6-5 with TRBJ2-7; TRBD2 is a possible D gene (6 bases). V was pared by 5 bases and J by 2 bases, with 16 bases between. The CDR3 is 15 amino acids. Germline V CDR1 and CDR2: MNHEY, SVGAGI. CDR3 DNA: TGTGCCAGCAGTCCCGATGGGACTTATACCTACGAGCAGTACTTC. It codes for CASSPDGTYTYEQYF.